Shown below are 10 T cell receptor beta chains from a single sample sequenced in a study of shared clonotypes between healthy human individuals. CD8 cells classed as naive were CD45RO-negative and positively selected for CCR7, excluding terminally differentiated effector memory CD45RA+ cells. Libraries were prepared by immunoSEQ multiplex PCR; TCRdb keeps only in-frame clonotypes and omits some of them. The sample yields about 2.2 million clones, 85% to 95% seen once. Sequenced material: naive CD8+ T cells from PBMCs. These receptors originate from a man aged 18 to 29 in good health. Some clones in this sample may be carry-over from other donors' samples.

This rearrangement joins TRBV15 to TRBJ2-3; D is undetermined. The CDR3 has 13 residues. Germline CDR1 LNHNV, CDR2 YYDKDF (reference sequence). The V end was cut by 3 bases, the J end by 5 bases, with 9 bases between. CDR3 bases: TGTGCCACCAGCAGTCGGTTCATAGATACGCAGTATTTT. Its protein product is CATSSRFIDTQYF.

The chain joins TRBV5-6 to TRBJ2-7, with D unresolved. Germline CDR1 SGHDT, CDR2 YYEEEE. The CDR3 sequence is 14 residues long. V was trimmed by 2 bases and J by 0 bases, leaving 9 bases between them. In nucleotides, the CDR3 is TGTGCCAGCAGCTTATTGGAGAGCTCCTACGAGCAGTACTTC. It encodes CASSLLESSYEQYF. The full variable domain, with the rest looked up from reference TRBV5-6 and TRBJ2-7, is DAGVTQSPTHLIKTRGQQVTLRCSPKSGHDTVSWYQQALGQGPQFIFQYYEEEERQRGNFPDRFSGHQFPNYSSELNVNALLLGDSALYLCASSLLESSYEQYFGPGTRLTVT.

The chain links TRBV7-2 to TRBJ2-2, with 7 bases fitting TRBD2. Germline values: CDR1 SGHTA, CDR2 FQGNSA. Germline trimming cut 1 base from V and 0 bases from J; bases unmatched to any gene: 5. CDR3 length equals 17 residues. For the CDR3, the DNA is TGTGCCAGCAGCTTAGTAACTAGCGTAACGAACACCGGGGAGCTGTTTTTT. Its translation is CASSLVTSVTNTGELFF.

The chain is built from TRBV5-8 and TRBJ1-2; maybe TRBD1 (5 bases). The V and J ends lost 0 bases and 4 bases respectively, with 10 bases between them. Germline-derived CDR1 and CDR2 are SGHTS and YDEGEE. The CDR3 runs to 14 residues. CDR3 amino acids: CASSLGGDPYGYTF. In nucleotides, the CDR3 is TGTGCCAGCAGCTTGGGTGGGGACCCCTATGGCTACACCTTC.

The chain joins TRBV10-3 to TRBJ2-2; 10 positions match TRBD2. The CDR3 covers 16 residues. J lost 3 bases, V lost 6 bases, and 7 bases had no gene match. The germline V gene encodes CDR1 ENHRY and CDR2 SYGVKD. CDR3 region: CAISAAGGLYTGELFF. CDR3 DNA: TGTGCCATCAGCGCAGCGGGAGGGCTCTACACCGGGGAGCTGTTTTTT.

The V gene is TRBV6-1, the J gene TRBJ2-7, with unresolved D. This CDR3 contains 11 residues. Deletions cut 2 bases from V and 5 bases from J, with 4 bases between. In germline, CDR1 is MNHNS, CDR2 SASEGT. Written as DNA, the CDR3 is TGTGCCAGCAGTGAATTCAACGAGCAGTACTTC. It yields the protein CASSEFNEQYF.

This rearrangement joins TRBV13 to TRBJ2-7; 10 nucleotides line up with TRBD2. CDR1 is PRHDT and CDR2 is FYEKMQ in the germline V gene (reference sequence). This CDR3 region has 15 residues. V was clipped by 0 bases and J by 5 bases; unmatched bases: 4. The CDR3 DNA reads TGTGCCAGCAGCTTAGGCCCTAGCGGGAGTCACGAGCAGTACTTC. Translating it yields CASSLGPSGSHEQYF.

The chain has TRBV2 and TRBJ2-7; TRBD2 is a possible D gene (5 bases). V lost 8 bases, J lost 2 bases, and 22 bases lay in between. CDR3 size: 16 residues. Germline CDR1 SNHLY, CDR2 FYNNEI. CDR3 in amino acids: CASPPEVLPSTYEQYF. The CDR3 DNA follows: TGTGCCAGCCCTCCGGAGGTCCTACCCAGTACCTACGAGCAGTACTTC. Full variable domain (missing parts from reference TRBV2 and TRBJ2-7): EPEVTQTPSHQVTQMGQEVILRCVPISNHLYFYWYRQILGQKVEFLVSFYNNEISEKSEIFDDQFSVERPDGSNFTLKIRSTKLEDSAMYFCASPPEVLPSTYEQYFGPGTRLTVT.

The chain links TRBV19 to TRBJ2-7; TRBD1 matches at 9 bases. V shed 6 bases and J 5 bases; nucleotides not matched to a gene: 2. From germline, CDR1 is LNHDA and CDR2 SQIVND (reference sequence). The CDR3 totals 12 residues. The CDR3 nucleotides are TGTGCCAGTAGGAGGACAGGGGACGAGCAGTACTTC. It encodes CASRRTGDEQYF. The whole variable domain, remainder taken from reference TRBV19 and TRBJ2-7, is DGGITQSPKYLFRKEGQNVTLSCEQNLNHDAMYWYRQDPGQGLRLIYYSQIVNDFQKGDIAEGYSVSREKKESFPLTVTSAQKNPTAFYLCASRRTGDEQYFGPGTRLTVT.

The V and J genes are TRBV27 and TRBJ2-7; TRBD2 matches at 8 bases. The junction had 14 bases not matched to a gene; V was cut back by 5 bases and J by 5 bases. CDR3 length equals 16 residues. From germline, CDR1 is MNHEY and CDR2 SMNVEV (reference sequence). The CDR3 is CASSELIAGSLDEQYF. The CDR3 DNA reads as TGTGCCAGCAGTGAGTTGATAGCGGGAAGTCTTGACGAGCAGTACTTC.